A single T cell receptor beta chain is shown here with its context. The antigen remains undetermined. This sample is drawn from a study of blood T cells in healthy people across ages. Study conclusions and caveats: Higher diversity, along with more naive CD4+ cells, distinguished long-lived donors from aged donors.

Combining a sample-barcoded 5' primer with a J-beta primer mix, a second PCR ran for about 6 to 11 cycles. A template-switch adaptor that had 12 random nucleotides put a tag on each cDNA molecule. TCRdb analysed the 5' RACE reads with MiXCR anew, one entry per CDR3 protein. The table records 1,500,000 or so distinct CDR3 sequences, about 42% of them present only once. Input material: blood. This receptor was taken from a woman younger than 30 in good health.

The CDR3, as DNA: TGTGCCAGCAGTAGGACGGATCGTGATTCACCCCTCCACTTT. The encoded protein is CASSRTDRDSPLHF. This chain joins TRBV7-9 and TRBJ1-6, with no clear D. V lost 6 bases to trimming and J lost 8 bases, with 14 bases between them. The CDR3 covers 14 residues. Germline V gene lookup returns CDR1 SEHNR and CDR2 FQNEAQ (reference sequence).